This T cell receptor (beta chain) is drawn from a study of cytomegalovirus exposure and HLA in healthy donors (dated by TCRdb to the late 2010s). Regarding the study in general: An earlier analysis of 587 of the donors reported 250 to 350 Gb of sequence data and some 120 million unique TCR beta sequences from approximately 180 million T cells. An early release that covered several hundred HLA-typed donors contained 250 to 350 gigabases of sequencing data and about 93 million unique TCR sequences. Of the roughly 410 genotyped donors, less than 85% were placed in the genetic ancestry cluster associated with self-reported Caucasian donors. The aim of the study was to test whether cataloging public T cell receptors could identify signatures of past pathogen exposure. Using immunosequencing, the study profiled T cell repertoires from 666 subjects and related those repertoires to cytomegalovirus serostatus. In addition to the first cohort of 666 subjects, a separate validation cohort of over 90 different subjects was used. High-throughput TCR immunosequencing, statistical association of individual TCRs with disease status, and machine learning were combined to predict cytomegalovirus infection status. A later analysis re-examined previously published TCR beta repertoires from several hundred donors and added high-resolution HLA genotyping to investigate patterns of TCR occurrence. The later analysis used no new phenotypic data to find candidate immune exposures, relying instead on TCR beta sequences and their occurrence across donors. To decide whether each TCR beta V gene segment behaved as functional or pseudogenic, an earlier analysis of nearly 600 of the donors relied on high-throughput TCR beta sequencing. Donor age, sex, ethnicity and CMV serostatus were collected together with the repertoire data. A later genetic analysis used genome-wide SNP genotypes for about 65% of the roughly 700 donors, treating that subset as a discovery cohort. All discovery cohort repertoires had been generated on a single sequencing platform. Both class I and class II loci were covered by HLA typing, at four-digit resolution. The number of typed donors differed by locus: roughly 620-640 for A, B, C, DRB1 and DQB1; roughly 510 for DQA1; approximately 600 for DPA1; and 400 to 480 for DPB1. Roughly 5 DR-DQ haplotypes were handled as single units for association and clustering, since linkage in the cohort was strong. Among about 400 genotyped donors of the cohort, an average of about 220,000 unique TCR beta nucleotide sequences was sequenced per donor, of which 15% to 20% were non-productive. Paper-wide results and their limitations: The classifier was reported to diagnose cytomegalovirus status with high specificity and sensitivity in both the original cohort and the validation cohort. Roughly uniform sequencing depth across donors was assumed in presence/absence analyses, although this assumption may not hold. According to the authors, the approach could potentially be generalized to other disease states and immunological phenotypes. While some public TCRs were present in many individuals, most TCR sequences turned up only very rarely across donors. A later genetic analysis associated a missense DCLRE1C variant with V-gene and J-gene trimming of TCR beta chains, and an independent cohort replicated the association. Because counts were too low, some 17 rarely observed V segments, including chromosome 9 orphons, were excluded from the earlier analysis of 587 of the donors. Linkage disequilibrium might explain the correlated functional status among segregating V segments, but an unknown experimental factor could not be excluded. Because the 87-base-pair reads could not distinguish some IMGT-functional V segments, including TRBV6-2 and TRBV6-3, those segments were excluded. According to a later analysis, TCR association rates differed among HLA loci, with DRB1 alleles showing the most associated TCRs and HLA-C alleles showing the fewest. A further reported finding was that TCR beta sequences accurately predicted the HLA-A and HLA-B alleles for most subjects in the first cohort. In an earlier analysis of some 550 of the donors, most TCR beta V segments were observed in productive rearrangements about 90% or about 30% of the time, broadly matching IMGT annotations. A later analysis reported that several top co-occurrence clusters appeared linked to parvovirus B19, influenza, CMV and Epstein-Barr virus. Because HLA typing was unavailable for some donors at each locus, only the typed subset was used in association tests. In a later genetic analysis, fewer N-insertions in productive TCRs were reported among donors in an Asian-associated ancestry cluster than the roughly 710-donor mean. Three of the identified cytomegalovirus-associated TCR beta chains were confirmed in vitro to be specific for cytomegalovirus antigens. This cohort had only TCR beta chains sequenced, and the lack of alpha or paired-chain data limited which features could be detected. In a later analysis, some 17,000 TCR beta sequences were associated with specific HLA alleles at a false discovery rate of 0.05. The study gave a list of 150 to 200 TCR beta chains associated with cytomegalovirus. Immune exposure information for the cohort was limited to CMV serostatus. Assigning TCR associations to individual alleles was difficult when HLA alleles, especially DR and DQ, strongly co-occurred. A later analysis found that most CMV-associated TCR beta chains appeared HLA-restricted, with HLA associations seemingly driven largely by CMV exposure. The sequencing pipeline was judged likely to have produced a cluster of highly shared sequence variants as a technical artifact. In a later analysis, HLA-associated TCR beta chains showed more clonal expansion and lower generation probabilities than non-associated chains that were equally common.

The cohort consisted of hundreds of healthy bone marrow donors. At the time of sampling, every cohort member was nominally healthy, though immune exposures that went unrecorded were likely present. The donor tested CMV seropositive, placing the donor among the 289 seropositive members of the cohort. A peripheral blood sample was collected from each donor, and TCR beta sequencing was performed on peripheral blood mononuclear cells. The Qiagen DNeasy Blood Extraction Kit was used to extract genomic DNA from the blood cell samples. Receptor libraries were prepared by the immunoSEQ multiplex PCR assay. The multiplex PCR relied on a mix of 60 forward primers for TCR Vbeta segments and 13 reverse primers for TCR Jbeta segments. The CDR3 region of rearranged TCR beta genes was amplified from genomic DNA with a multiplex PCR assay. The Illumina HiSeq System was used to sequence the amplified TCR beta libraries as 87-base-pair reads. Under the source paper's analysis protocol: In a later analysis, 80 million or so unique TCR beta chains were counted across the roughly 670 repertoires, and roughly 11 million of these chains were shared by at least two donors. Raw reads were error-corrected and collapsed into unique sequences with a nearest-neighbor algorithm that merged closely related sequences to remove PCR and sequencing errors. To assign V, D and J gene segments, CDR3 sequences were aligned to IMGT reference sequences. For a sequence to be retained, a match of at least six nucleotides to both a V gene segment and a J gene segment was required. Rearrangements were classified as productive when the CDR3 lacked stop codons and remained in frame with V and J, and all other rearrangements were classified as non-productive. CDR3 was defined by IMGT convention, running from the second conserved V-encoded cysteine to the conserved J-encoded phenylalanine. Sequences without an unambiguous match to a single V gene segment were excluded from the earlier analysis of about 640 of the donors. In an earlier analysis of 587 of the donors, V segments were called functional above 56.7% productive rearrangements and were called segregating when the between-donor standard deviation exceeded 5%. To diagnose cytomegalovirus status from the catalog of TCR beta chain sequences, a statistical classification framework was built. V and J gene assignment, in a later analysis, came from comparing TCR nucleotide sequences with IMGT/GENE-DB human TR gene sequences. The TCRdist pipeline was used in a later analysis to assign CDR3 sequences and most-parsimonious VDJ recombination scenarios. In a later analysis, each TCR beta chain was defined by its CDR3 amino acid sequence together with its V-gene family, and reads lacking a unique V-gene family were excluded. In a later analysis, approximately 590 highly shared, low-generation-probability nucleotide sequences were removed to address suspected cross-contamination and a sequencing artifact. A later analysis calculated a clonal expansion index for each public chain from normalized within-repertoire ranks of inferred template counts. In a later analysis, generation probabilities were computed with a VDJ recombination model fitted to out-of-frame rearrangements, and the resulting probabilities were checked against IGoR. Hypergeometric tests were used in a later analysis to score TCR-TCR, TCR-HLA and TCR-CMV co-occurrence, with a repertoire-size bias correction applied to the TCR pairs. A later analysis estimated false discovery rates by permuting HLA or CMV assignments 20 times. In a later analysis, co-occurring TCRs were grouped with DBSCAN, and TCRdist sequence similarity was added when clustering was performed within HLA-allele-positive subsets. Repertoires with fewer than 30,000 or more than 120,000 public chains were left out of co-occurrence clustering, as were a handful of repertoires with anomalous nucleotide sharing. TCRdb retrieved this table from immuneACCESS and kept in-frame rearrangements only. Not all clones are present; in checked studies, unresolved V genes account for under half, and no reason is known for the remainder. The V and J calls and clone size come from that table; D and trimming were worked out from the DNA. Here the sample has 120,000 or so clones; roughly a tenth occur a single time. Roughly 4.2% of the sample is in the top ten clones.

Relative to germline, V is missing 5 bases and J is missing 7 bases, with 6 bases of the junction outside any gene match. Its CDR3 holds 14 amino acids, cysteine through phenylalanine. Only CDR3 DNA is held: 42 bases, read in frame from base 1. The germline V gene encodes CDR1 SNHLY and CDR2 FYNNEI. This clone was picked up a small number of times. Its target antigen remains unknown. No base quality values were provided; no much bigger clone lies one nucleotide off. The sequenced material came from PBMCs. This chain joins TRBV2 to TRBJ1-5; the junction holds 9 bases that match TRBD1. This TCR was recovered from a woman between 18 and 29 years old in good health and CMV-seropositive. The encoded CDR3 is CASSTGTGKQPQHF. In nucleotides, the sequence is TGTGCCAGCAGTACCGGGACAGGGAAACAGCCCCAGCATTTT.